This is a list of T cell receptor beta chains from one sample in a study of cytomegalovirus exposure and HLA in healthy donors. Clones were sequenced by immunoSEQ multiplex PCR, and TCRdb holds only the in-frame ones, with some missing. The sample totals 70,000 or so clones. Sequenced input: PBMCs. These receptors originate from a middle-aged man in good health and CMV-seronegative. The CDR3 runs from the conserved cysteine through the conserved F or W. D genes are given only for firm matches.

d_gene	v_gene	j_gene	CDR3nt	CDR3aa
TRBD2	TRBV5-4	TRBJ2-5	TGTGCCAGCAGTAAACGACTAGCGGGGGGTAAAGAGACCCAGTACTTC	CASSKRLAGGKETQYF
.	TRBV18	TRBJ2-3	TGTGCCAGCTCACCAGGAGCAGATACGCAGTATTTT	CASSPGADTQYF
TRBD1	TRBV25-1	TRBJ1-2	TGTGCCAGCAGTGAATCGTCAGGGGGCGCGAGTGGCTACACCTTC	CASSESSGGASGYTF
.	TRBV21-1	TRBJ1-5	TGTGCCAGCCTCCGGGGACTAGGCGCTCAGCCCCAGCATTTT	CASLRGLGAQPQHF
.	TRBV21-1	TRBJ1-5	TGTGCCAGCAGCGCTAGCCCCGGCCGATGCAATCAGCCCCAGCATTTT	CASSASPGRCNQPQHF
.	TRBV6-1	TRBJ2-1	TGTGCCAGCATATCGGGATTCGAGCAGTTCTTC	CASISGFEQFF
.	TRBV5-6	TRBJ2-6	TGTGCCAGCAGCTCGGGAGGGGCCAACGTCCTGACTTTC	CASSSGGANVLTF
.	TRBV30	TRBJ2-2	TGTGCCTGGAGGTACTCTCGAAGCGGGGAGCTGTTTTTT	CAWRYSRSGELFF
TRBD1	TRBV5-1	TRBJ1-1	TGCGCCAGCAGCTTGGGGGGACAGGCTGAAGCTTTCTTT	CASSLGGQAEAFF
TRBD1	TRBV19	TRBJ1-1	TGTGCCAGTAGTGTCAGGGGGATGAACACTGAAGCTTTCTTT	CASSVRGMNTEAFF
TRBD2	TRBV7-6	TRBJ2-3	TGTGCCAGCAGCTTAGGTCTAGCGGGAGGTCAAGATACGCAGTATTTT	CASSLGLAGGQDTQYF
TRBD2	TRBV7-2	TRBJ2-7	TGTGCCAGCAGCCCCGGGGCGGGAGTCCCCGAGCAGTACTTC	CASSPGAGVPEQYF
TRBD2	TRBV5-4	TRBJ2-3	TGTGCCAGCAGCTTGGATAGCGGGGGGGCCACAGATACGCAGTATTTT	CASSLDSGGATDTQYF
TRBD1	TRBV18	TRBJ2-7	TGTGCCAGCTCACCCCAGGGACAGGCCTCCTACGAGCAGTACTTC	CASSPQGQASYEQYF
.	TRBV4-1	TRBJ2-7	TGCGCCAGCAGCCAAGTCCCGGTCTACTACGAGCAGTACTTC	CASSQVPVYYEQYF
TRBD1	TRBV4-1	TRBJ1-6	TGCGCCAGCAGCCAAGATGCCCCTTTGACCGGGACAGTTAATTCACCCCTCCACTTT	CASSQDAPLTGTVNSPLHF
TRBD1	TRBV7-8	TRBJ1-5	TGTGCCAGCAGCTTAGCGGGACAGTTTCAGCCCCAGCATTTT	CASSLAGQFQPQHF
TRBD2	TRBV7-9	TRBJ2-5	TGTGCCAGCAGCTTGCTAGCGGGGAAAGAGACCCAGTACTTC	CASSLLAGKETQYF
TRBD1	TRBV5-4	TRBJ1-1	TGTGCCAGCAGCTTTATACAGGGGCTTTCGACTGAAGCTTTCTTT	CASSFIQGLSTEAFF
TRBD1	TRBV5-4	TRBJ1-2	TGTGCCAGCAGCTTGTCCGGGACAGGTGGCTACACCTTC	CASSLSGTGGYTF
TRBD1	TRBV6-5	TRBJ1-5	TGTGCCAGCACTTATAACAACAGGGGGCGTAATCAGCCCCAGCATTTT	CASTYNNRGRNQPQHF
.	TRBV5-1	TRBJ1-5	TGCGCCAGCAGCTTGAGTGGCAGGGGAGATCAGCCCCAGCATTTT	CASSLSGRGDQPQHF
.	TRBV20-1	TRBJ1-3	TGCAGTGGAGACTCTGGAAACACCATATATTTT	CSGDSGNTIYF
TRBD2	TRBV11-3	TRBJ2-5	TGTGCCAGCAGCCCCCGACTAGCGGGAGGGCAAGAGACCCAGTACTTC	CASSPRLAGGQETQYF
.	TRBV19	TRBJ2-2	TGTGCCAGTAGTGAGACAATCGGGGAGCTGTTTTTT	CASSETIGELFF
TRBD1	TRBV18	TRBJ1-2	TGTGCCAGCTCACCACCGGGACAGGGGTCGCCTACTAGCGGCTACACCTTC	CASSPPGQGSPTSGYTF
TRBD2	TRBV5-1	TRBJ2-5	TGCGCCAGCAGTCGGGGACTAGCGGGAGTGGGAGAGACCCAGTACTTC	CASSRGLAGVGETQYF
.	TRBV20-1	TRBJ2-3	TGCAGTGCTACCCATGTTACGCAGTATTTT	CSATHVTQYF
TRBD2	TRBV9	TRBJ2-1	TGTGCCAGCAGCCCCGGGACTAGCGGGGGTGGAGGGACCTACAATGAGCAGTTCTTC	CASSPGTSGGGGTYNEQFF
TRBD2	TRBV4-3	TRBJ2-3	TGCGCCAGCAGCCAGTGGACTAGCCTTGGCACAGATACGCAGTATTTT	CASSQWTSLGTDTQYF
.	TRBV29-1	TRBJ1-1	TGCAGCGTTGTGACGGGGTCTTGGAACACTGAAGCTTTCTTT	CSVVTGSWNTEAFF